The 13 T cell receptor beta chains below all came from one sample that was sequenced in a study of blood T cell repertoires in COVID-19. Produced via immunoSEQ multiplex PCR; TCRdb's table is partial and in-frame only. The profile covers around 130,000 clones, with approximately 84% appearing a single time and around 19% taken by the ten largest. The material sequenced was peripheral blood. The receptors here all came from a woman aged 45 to 65 who had recovered from COVID-19.

CDR3 DNA: TGTGCCAGTAGGGGCCACGCCAGCAATCAGCCCCAGCATTTT. As protein: CASRGHASNQPQHF. The chain recombines TRBV19 with TRBJ1-5; D is undetermined. The V end was cut by 6 bases, the J end by 1 base, with 10 bases between. The CDR3 extends over 14 amino acids. CDR1 and CDR2 (germline): LNHDA, SQIVND (reference sequence). Full variable domain (rest looked up from reference TRBV19 and TRBJ1-5): DGGITQSPKYLFRKEGQNVTLSCEQNLNHDAMYWYRQDPGQGLRLIYYSQIVNDFQKGDIAEGYSVSREKKESFPLTVTSAQKNPTAFYLCASRGHASNQPQHFGDGTRLSIL.

This chain joins TRBV6-5 and TRBJ1-4, with D maybe TRBD1 (5 bases). This CDR3 is 15 amino acids long. Germline CDR1 reads MNHEY; CDR2 reads SVGAGI. The ends were cut back, 6 bases at V and 2 bases at J, with 13 bases in the middle. CDR3 nucleotides: TGTGCCAGCAGATCAATCAGGGTGACTAATGAAAAACTGTTTTTT. Protein: CASRSIRVTNEKLFF.

CDR3 in amino acids: CASSFRLAGGLRQETQYF. CDR3 coding DNA: TGTGCCAGCAGCTTCAGACTAGCGGGGGGGCTGAGGCAAGAGACCCAGTACTTC. J is TRBJ2-5 and V is TRBV7-6, with 14 bases lining up with TRBD2. CDR3 length: 18 amino acids. Germline assignment: CDR1 SGHVS and CDR2 FNYEAQ. The J segment lost 2 bases and the V segment lost 3 bases, leaving 8 bases of the junction unmatched.

The chain uses TRBV15 and TRBJ1-5; possible D gene TRBD1, 5 bases. CDR1 and CDR2 from the germline V gene are LNHNV and YYDKDF (reference sequence). CDR3 length equals 15 residues. Trimming took off 1 base at V and 4 bases at J, with 11 bases between the two ends. CDR3 in amino acids: CATSRVEGLNQPQHF. The DNA for the CDR3 is TGTGCCACCAGCAGAGTTGAGGGACTGAATCAGCCCCAGCATTTT.

The V call is TRBV23-1, the J call TRBJ2-7; 7 nucleotides align to TRBD1. TRBV23-1 belongs to the ORF category, with a function that is uncertain. The CDR3 has 14 amino acids. The J segment lost 4 bases and the V segment lost 4 bases, leaving 7 bases of the junction unmatched. The CDR3 sequence: CASSRGRGLYEQYF. The CDR3 DNA sequence: TGCGCCAGCAGTCGGGGCAGGGGGTTGTACGAGCAGTACTTC.

In nucleotides, the CDR3 is TGTGCCTGGAGTGTAGCTAAGACCCAGTACTTC. As protein: CAWSVAKTQYF. The rearrangement joins TRBV30 to TRBJ2-5; D not certain. V lost 0 bases and J 6 bases, leaving 5 bases between the germline ends. The CDR3 consists of 11 residues. Germline V lookup: CDR1 GTSNPN, CDR2 SVGIG (reference sequence). Based on the CDR3 plus reference TRBV30 and TRBJ2-5, the full variable domain is SQTIHQWPATLVQPVGSPLSLECTVEGTSNPNLYWYRQAAGRGLQLLFYSVGIGQISSEVPQNLSASRPQDRQFILSSKKLLLSDSGFYLCAWSVAKTQYFGPGTRLLVL.

The chain couples TRBV12-3 or TRBV12-4 to TRBJ1-5, with TRBD1 matching 8 bases. CDR3 length: 13 residues. V lost 5 bases, J lost 7 bases, and 4 bases stayed unmatched. CDR3 protein: CASSTYRGQPQHF. The CDR3 nucleotides are TGTGCCAGCAGTACATACAGGGGGCAGCCCCAGCATTTT.

The chain uses TRBV3-1 (or the pseudogene TRBV3-2) and TRBJ1-4, with unresolved D. Germline CDR1 reads LGHDT; CDR2 reads YNNKEL (reference sequence). The CDR3 runs 13 residues. Trimming cost V 2 bases and J 11 bases, with 12 bases left between them. DNA for the CDR3: TGTGCCAGCAGCCAACCGCCTGCGGATAAACTGTTTTTT. This translates into CASSQPPADKLFF.

The rearrangement links TRBV7-2 to TRBJ1-5, with D possibly matching TRBD1 (5 bases). The CDR3 contains 15 residues. The germline gives CDR1 SGHTA, CDR2 FQGNSA. V dropped 5 bases and J dropped 6 bases, with 17 bases sitting between them. The chain's CDR3 is CASSLDRLAGQPQHF. In DNA form, the CDR3 reads TGTGCCAGCAGCCTTGACAGATTAGCGGGTCAGCCCCAGCATTTT.

The CDR3 DNA is TGTGCCATCAGTGAGACCTCTATTGAGCAGTACTTC. It specifies CAISETSIEQYF. This chain links TRBV10-3 with TRBJ2-7; the D is unclear. Germline assignment: CDR1 ENHRY and CDR2 SYGVKD. This CDR3 contains 12 residues. V lost 2 bases to trimming and J lost 7 bases, with 9 bases between them.

The chain joins TRBV29-1 to TRBJ2-3; the D gene is possibly TRBD2 (6 bases). V shed 3 bases and J shed 3 bases, with 13 bases lying between them. The CDR3 sequence is 14 residues long. CDR1 SQVTM and CDR2 ANQGSEA come from the germline V gene. The CDR3 bases are TGCAGCGTTGAGGGTGGGGGGAGAACAGATACGCAGTATTTT. This sequence encodes CSVEGGGRTDTQYF.

V gene TRBV7-9 combines with J gene TRBJ2-7; 11 bases align to TRBD2. CDR1 SEHNR and CDR2 FQNEAQ come from the germline V gene (reference sequence). This CDR3 has 18 residues. The V and J ends lost 5 bases and 6 bases, in that order; junction bases with no gene match: 18. CDR3 in DNA: TGTGCCAGCAGCCCGAGTCCTAGCGGGAGGCCCCCTCTAGGCGAGCAGTACTTC. Its protein product is CASSPSPSGRPPLGEQYF.

The V call is TRBV7-8, the J call TRBJ1-4; TRBD1 aligns across 8 bases. V trimming: 5 bases; J trimming: 5 bases; junction bases outside the gene matches: 7. Germline lookup yields CDR1 SGHVS and CDR2 FQNEAQ. CDR3 length equals 15 residues. CDR3 nucleotides: TGTGCCAGCAGCAAAAGGACAGGGTACAATGAAAAACTGTTTTTT. Amino acids: CASSKRTGYNEKLFF.